A single sample gave rise to the 17 T cell receptor beta chains below, sequenced in a study of blood T cell repertoires in COVID-19. Libraries were prepared by immunoSEQ multiplex PCR; TCRdb keeps only in-frame clonotypes and omits some of them. The sample lists hundreds of thousands of clones; approximately 90% were seen once. Sequencing was done on a sample of PBMCs or T cells enriched from blood (not recorded which). The receptors were gathered from a man aged 25-45 years who had recovered from COVID-19.

The chain employs TRBV18 and TRBJ1-6; 9 bases fit TRBD1. The V segment lost 2 bases and the J segment 9 bases; nucleotides outside the gene matches: 11. CDR1 and CDR2 from the germline V gene are KGHSH and LQKENI. This CDR3 comprises 17 residues. In DNA, the CDR3 is TGTGCCAGCTCACCAGCCGGGACAGGGAACTACCGTTCACCCCTCCACTTT. It specifies CASSPAGTGNYRSPLHF.

The chain combines TRBV5-1 with TRBJ2-1, with 11 bases lining up with TRBD2. V lost 5 bases, J lost 4 bases, and 8 bases stayed unmatched. Looked up from germline, CDR1 is SGHRS and CDR2 is YFSETQ. The CDR3 totals 16 residues. The CDR3 loop reads CASSYGLAGEYNEQFF. DNA of the CDR3: TGCGCCAGCAGTTATGGACTAGCGGGCGAATACAATGAGCAGTTCTTC.

The rearrangement joins TRBV11-2 to TRBJ2-7; 14 bases line up with TRBD2. The CDR3 consists of 19 residues. The germline V gene has CDR1 SGHAT and CDR2 FQNNGV. V lost 3 bases, J lost 2 bases, and 12 bases stayed unmatched. The CDR3 protein is CASSFTLRLAGGGAYEQYF. Written as DNA, the CDR3 is TGTGCCAGCAGCTTTACTCTTCGACTAGCGGGAGGGGGGGCCTACGAGCAGTACTTC.

CDR3 bases: TGTGCCAGCACCCGCATGCCGGGCACAGATACGCAGTATTTT. The encoded protein is CASTRMPGTDTQYF. The chain carries TRBV3-1 (or the pseudogene TRBV3-2) and TRBJ2-3; no clear D gene. The CDR3 is 14 amino acids. The ends were cut back, 7 bases at V and 1 base at J, with 12 bases in the middle. From germline, CDR1 is LGHDT and CDR2 YNNKEL (reference sequence).

In its sample, this clone was seen once. The V call is TRBV7-9, the J call TRBJ2-3; D may be TRBD2 (6 bases). The CDR3 sequence is 12 residues long. Germline CDR1 is SEHNR and CDR2 is FQNEAQ (reference sequence). Trimming removed 8 bases from V and 6 bases from J, with 12 bases in between. The CDR3 DNA is TGTGCCAGCGCCGGGAGTACGGATACGCAGTATTTT. This gives the protein CASAGSTDTQYF.

The chain couples TRBV7-2 to TRBJ2-3; 7 nucleotides agree with TRBD2. This CDR3 comprises 16 residues. Germline V gene lookup returns CDR1 SGHTA and CDR2 FQGNSA. V lost 3 bases to trimming and J lost 2 bases; unmatched junction nucleotides: 8. The CDR3 bases are TGTGCCAGCAGCTTTGACTTACGGGACTACACAGATACGCAGTATTTT. It codes for CASSFDLRDYTDTQYF.

The chain links TRBV28 to TRBJ1-2; D uncertain. The CDR3 is 12 amino acids. V lost 5 bases, J lost 4 bases, and 8 bases lay in between. The germline V gene encodes CDR1 MDHEN and CDR2 SYDVKM. The CDR3 is CASSPSGYGYTF. The CDR3 nucleotides are TGTGCCAGCAGTCCCAGTGGCTATGGCTACACCTTC.

The V and J genes are TRBV5-6 and TRBJ1-5, with no clear D. The CDR3 consists of 14 residues. The V gene lost 0 bases and the J gene lost 1 base, with 5 bases spanning the gap. In germline, CDR1 is SGHDT, CDR2 YYEEEE. CDR3 sequence reads: CASSLGHSNQPQHF. The CDR3 coding sequence is TGTGCCAGCAGCTTGGGACACAGCAATCAGCCCCAGCATTTT. Full variable domain (remainder filled in from reference TRBV5-6 and TRBJ1-5): DAGVTQSPTHLIKTRGQQVTLRCSPKSGHDTVSWYQQALGQGPQFIFQYYEEEERQRGNFPDRFSGHQFPNYSSELNVNALLLGDSALYLCASSLGHSNQPQHFGDGTRLSIL.

The chain links TRBV25-1 to TRBJ2-7; D may be TRBD1 (5 bases). The CDR3 is 13 amino acids. V lost 7 bases and J lost 2, with 12 bases in between. Germline lookup yields CDR1 MGHDK and CDR2 SYGVNS. The CDR3 region is CASTEGHPYEQYF. The CDR3 coding sequence is TGTGCCAGCACCGAAGGACACCCCTACGAGCAGTACTTC.

The chain employs TRBV6-5 and TRBJ2-1, with D perhaps TRBD2 (6 bases). CDR1 MNHEY and CDR2 SVGAGI come from the germline V gene. Trimming left V 10 bases short and J 1 base short, with 8 bases between. The CDR3 consists of 12 residues. The CDR3 DNA reads TGTGCCACCGGGACTTCCTACAATGAGCAGTTCTTC. The encoded protein is CATGTSYNEQFF.

The rearrangement joins TRBV24-1 to TRBJ2-3; 7 positions match TRBD1. Germline CDR1 reads KGHDR; CDR2 reads SFDVKD. V trimming: 2 bases; J trimming: 4 bases; junction bases outside the gene matches: 2. The CDR3 totals 14 residues. The CDR3 coding sequence is TGTGCCACCAGTGATTCTAGGGGGCCAGATACGCAGTATTTT. Translated: CATSDSRGPDTQYF.

This clone was counted once. This chain uses TRBV29-1 with TRBJ1-2, with D unclear. The V gene's germline CDR1 is SQVTM and CDR2 ANQGSEA. The CDR3 has 10 residues. Trimming shortened V by 4 bases and J by 4 bases, and 4 bases separated the two germline ends. Here the CDR3 reads CSVVSYGYTF. The CDR3 DNA sequence: TGCAGCGTTGTCAGCTATGGCTACACCTTC.

The chain employs TRBV7-9 and TRBJ2-3; 14 nucleotides align to TRBD2. The ends lost 4 bases at V and 4 bases at J; junction bases unmatched: 1. The CDR3 covers 15 residues. CDR1 and CDR2 (germline): SEHNR, FQNEAQ (reference sequence). This chain's CDR3 is CASSSTSGRADTQYF. The CDR3 region has the DNA TGTGCCAGCAGCTCGACTAGCGGGAGGGCAGATACGCAGTATTTT.

The rearrangement uses TRBV10-2 and TRBJ2-1; 7 bases map to TRBD1. Germline values: CDR1 WSHSY, CDR2 SAAADI. The CDR3 loop spans 14 amino acids. The V segment lost 6 bases and the J segment 7 bases; nucleotides outside the gene matches: 9. The CDR3 is CASSPPTGLNEQFF. The CDR3 DNA follows: TGCGCCAGCAGCCCCCCGACAGGGTTGAATGAGCAGTTCTTC.

This chain joins TRBV7-9 and TRBJ2-1, with 12 bases identical to TRBD1. The CDR3 has 18 amino acids. The V gene end was trimmed by 1 base and the J gene end by 1 base; junction bases not matched to a gene: 5. The germline CDR1 and CDR2 sequences are SEHNR and FQNEAQ (reference sequence). CDR3 bases: TGTGCCAGCAGCTTAGTCGGGACAGGGGGCTTGTCCTACAATGAGCAGTTCTTC. Protein product: CASSLVGTGGLSYNEQFF.

The chain combines TRBV5-1 with TRBJ1-4, with 9 positions matching TRBD1. Germline CDR1 reads SGHRS; CDR2 reads YFSETQ. V trimming: 4 bases; J trimming: 4 bases; junction bases outside the gene matches: 5. CDR3 length: 15 residues. The CDR3 DNA sequence: TGCGCCAGCAGCGGGGGACAGGGTTTTAATGAAAAACTGTTTTTT. It encodes CASSGGQGFNEKLFF.

The rearrangement links TRBV29-1 to TRBJ2-3; D not resolved. Germline V gene data show CDR1 as SQVTM and CDR2 as ANQGSEA. Trimming took off 4 bases at V and 4 bases at J, with 6 bases between the two ends. CDR3 length: 11 residues. The CDR3 nucleotides read TGCAGCGTTGTGTCAGCAGATACGCAGTATTTT. It yields the protein CSVVSADTQYF.